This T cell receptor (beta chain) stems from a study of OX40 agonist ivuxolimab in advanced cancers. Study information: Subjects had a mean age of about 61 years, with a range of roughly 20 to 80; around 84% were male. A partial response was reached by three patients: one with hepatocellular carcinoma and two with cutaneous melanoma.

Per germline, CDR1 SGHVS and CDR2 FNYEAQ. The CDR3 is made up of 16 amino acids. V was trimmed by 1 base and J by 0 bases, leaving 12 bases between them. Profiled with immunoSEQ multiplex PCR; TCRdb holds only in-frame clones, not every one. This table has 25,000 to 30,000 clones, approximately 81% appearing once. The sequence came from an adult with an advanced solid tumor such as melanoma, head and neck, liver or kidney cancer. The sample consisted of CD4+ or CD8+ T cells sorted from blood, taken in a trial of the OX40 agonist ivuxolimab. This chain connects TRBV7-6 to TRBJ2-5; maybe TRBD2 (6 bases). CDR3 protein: CASSLGGLRYQETQYF. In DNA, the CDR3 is TGTGCCAGCAGCTTAGGGGGACTCCGGTACCAAGAGACCCAGTACTTC.